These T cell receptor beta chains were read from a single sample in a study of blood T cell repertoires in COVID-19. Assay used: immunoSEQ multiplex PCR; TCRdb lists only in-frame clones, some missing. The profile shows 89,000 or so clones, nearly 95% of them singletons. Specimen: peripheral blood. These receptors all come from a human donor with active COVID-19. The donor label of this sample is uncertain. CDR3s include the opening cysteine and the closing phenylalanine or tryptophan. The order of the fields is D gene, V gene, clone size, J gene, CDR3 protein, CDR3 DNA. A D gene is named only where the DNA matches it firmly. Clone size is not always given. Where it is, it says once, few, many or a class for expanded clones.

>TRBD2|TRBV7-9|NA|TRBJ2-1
CASSFGLAGGYNEQFF
TGTGCCAGCAGCTTCGGACTAGCGGGCGGCTACAATGAGCAGTTCTTC
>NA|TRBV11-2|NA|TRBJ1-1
CASSLVRGDKAFF
TGTGCCAGCAGCTTAGTGCGGGGGGACAAAGCTTTCTTT
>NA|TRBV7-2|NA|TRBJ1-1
CASSLPGLGAFF
TGTGCCAGCAGCTTACCGGGACTCGGAGCTTTCTTT
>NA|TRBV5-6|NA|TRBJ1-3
CASRLTYSGNTIYF
TGTGCCAGCAGGTTAACTTACTCTGGAAACACCATATATTTT
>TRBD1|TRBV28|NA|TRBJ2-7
CASSSGQNYEQYF
TGTGCCAGCAGTTCGGGACAGAACTACGAGCAGTACTTC
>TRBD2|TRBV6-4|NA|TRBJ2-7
CASSALAGKSSYEQYF
TGTGCCAGCAGTGCACTAGCGGGTAAAAGCTCCTACGAGCAGTACTTC
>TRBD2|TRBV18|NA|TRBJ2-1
CASSPSLLAGVDEQFF
TGTGCCAGCTCACCATCGTTACTAGCGGGGGTAGATGAGCAGTTCTTC
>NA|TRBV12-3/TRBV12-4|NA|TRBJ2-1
CASKPTRNEQFF
TGTGCCAGCAAACCGACGCGGAATGAGCAGTTCTTC
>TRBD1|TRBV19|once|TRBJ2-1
CASSSWTGGIYNEQFF
TGTGCCAGTAGTTCGTGGACAGGGGGTATCTACAATGAGCAGTTCTTC
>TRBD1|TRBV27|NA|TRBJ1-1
CASSLSQGREAFF
TGTGCCAGCAGTTTATCACAGGGGAGGGAAGCTTTCTTT
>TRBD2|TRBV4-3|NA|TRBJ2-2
CASSQGGGRNTGELFF
TGCGCCAGCAGCCAAGGAGGCGGGAGAAACACCGGGGAGCTGTTTTTT
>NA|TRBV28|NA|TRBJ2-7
CASNKGGPYEQYF
TGTGCCAGCAATAAGGGAGGCCCCTACGAGCAGTACTTC
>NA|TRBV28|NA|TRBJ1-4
CASSFGGTGQEKLFF
TGTGCCAGCAGTTTTGGGGGCACGGGACAAGAAAAACTGTTTTTT
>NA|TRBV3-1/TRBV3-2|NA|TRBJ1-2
CASSQDLYGYTF
TGTGCCAGCAGCCAAGACCTCTATGGCTACACCTTC
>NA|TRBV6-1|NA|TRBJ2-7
CASSDPVRSSYEQYF
TGTGCCAGCAGTGACCCAGTGAGGAGCTCCTACGAGCAGTACTTC
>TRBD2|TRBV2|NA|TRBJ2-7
CASSRTSGGGGQYF
TGTGCCAGCAGCAGGACTAGCGGAGGGGGAGGGCAGTACTTC
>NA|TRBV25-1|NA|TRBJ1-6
CASSELGGGYNSPLHF
TGTGCCAGCAGTGAATTGGGCGGGGGGTACAATTCACCCCTCCACTTT
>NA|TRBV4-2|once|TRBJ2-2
CASSQGLGGGELFF
TGTGCCAGCAGCCAGGGTTTAGGGGGCGGGGAGCTGTTTTTT
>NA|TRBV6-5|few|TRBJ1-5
CASTHNPTEPQHF
TGTGCCAGCACCCATAACCCCACGGAGCCCCAGCATTTT
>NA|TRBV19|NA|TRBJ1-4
CASSMSTGKGLKLFF
TGTGCCAGTAGTATGTCAACAGGGAAGGGTCTAAAACTGTTTTTT
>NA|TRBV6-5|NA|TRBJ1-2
CASSLRGMDGYTF
TGTGCCAGCAGTCTACGAGGCATGGATGGCTACACCTTC
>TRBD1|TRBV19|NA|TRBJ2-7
CASRDRVYEQYF
TGTGCCAGCCGGGACAGGGTCTACGAGCAGTACTTC
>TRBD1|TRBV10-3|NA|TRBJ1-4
CAISDPRQGANEKLFF
TGTGCCATCAGTGATCCCCGACAGGGGGCTAATGAAAAACTGTTTTTT
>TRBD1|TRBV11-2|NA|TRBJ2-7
CASSLGTGDRYEQYF
TGTGCCAGCAGCTTAGGAACAGGGGACAGGTACGAGCAGTACTTC
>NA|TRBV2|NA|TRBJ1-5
CASRTGPNQPQHF
TGTGCCAGCAGGACAGGACCCAATCAGCCCCAGCATTTT
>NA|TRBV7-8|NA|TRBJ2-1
CASRADSEQFF
TGTGCCAGCAGGGCAGACAGTGAGCAGTTCTTC
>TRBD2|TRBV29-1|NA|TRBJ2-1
CSVAKAGASNEQFF
TGCAGCGTTGCCAAAGCGGGGGCAAGTAATGAGCAGTTCTTC
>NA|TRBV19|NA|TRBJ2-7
CASSISLAAYEQYF
TGTGCCAGTAGTATATCATTAGCGGCCTACGAGCAGTACTTC
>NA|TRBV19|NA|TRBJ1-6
CASNGGNSPLHF
TGTGCCAGTAACGGGGGGAATTCACCCCTCCACTTT
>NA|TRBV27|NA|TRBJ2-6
CASSLDYAGANVLTF
TGTGCCAGCAGTTTAGACTACGCCGGGGCCAACGTCCTGACTTTC
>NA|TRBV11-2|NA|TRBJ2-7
CASSLELVEGEQYF
TGTGCCAGCAGCTTAGAACTAGTAGAAGGCGAGCAGTACTTC
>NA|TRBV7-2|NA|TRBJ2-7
CASSLASSGGYEQYF
TGTGCCAGCAGCTTAGCATCGAGCGGAGGCTACGAGCAGTACTTC
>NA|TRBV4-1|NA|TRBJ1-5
CASSQAQTNQPQHF
TGCGCCAGCAGCCAAGCACAGACAAATCAGCCCCAGCATTTT
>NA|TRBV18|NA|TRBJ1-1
CASSLLDRYTEAFF
TGTGCCAGCTCACTACTAGACAGGTACACTGAAGCTTTCTTT
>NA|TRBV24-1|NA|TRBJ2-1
CATSGEHNEQFF
TGTGCCACCAGCGGGGAGCACAATGAGCAGTTCTTC
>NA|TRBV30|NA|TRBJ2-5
CAWSAPRQETQYF
TGTGCCTGGAGTGCCCCCCGTCAAGAGACCCAGTACTTC
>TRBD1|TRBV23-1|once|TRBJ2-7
CASSRQTGPYEQYF
TGCGCCAGCAGCCGACAGACAGGGCCCTACGAGCAGTACTTC
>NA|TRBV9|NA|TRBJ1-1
CASSVAQDNTEAFF
TGTGCCAGCAGCGTAGCACAGGACAACACTGAAGCTTTCTTT
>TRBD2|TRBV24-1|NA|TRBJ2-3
CATSDREVVAGETDTQYF
TGTGCCACCAGTGACCGTGAGGTGGTAGCGGGAGAAACAGATACGCAGTATTTT
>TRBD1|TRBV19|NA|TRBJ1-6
CASSIEDRGFRSPLHF
TGTGCCAGTAGTATAGAAGACAGGGGATTTCGGTCACCCCTCCACTTT
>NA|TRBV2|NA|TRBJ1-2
CASSVNAGVNGYTF
TGTGCCAGCAGCGTAAATGCGGGAGTTAATGGCTACACCTTC